The clone carrying this T cell receptor (beta chain) was counted ten times or more. What it recognizes is unknown. The sample comes from a study of T cells in Graves' hyperthyroidism and ophthalmopathy. Study outcomes and limitations: Model output signaled ophthalmopathy a median roughly 6.5 months ahead of onset.

Patients counted as stable if ophthalmopathy did not develop within 18 months. Criteria for exclusion of patients were uncontrolled infection, other autoimmune disease, pregnancy or lactation. An approximately 10 ml volume of fresh peripheral blood provided the PBMCs. RNA transcripts gave rise to amplified TCR beta CDR3 regions. The HTBI primer set was used in a first-round RT-PCR of the TCR CDR3. Via MiXCR, TCRdb re-called the multiplex PCR reads, giving one row per CDR3 protein. This sample has about 480,000 distinct CDR3 sequences, with approximately 15% found just once. The germline V gene has CDR1 DFQATT and CDR2 SNEGSKA (reference sequence). Unmatched junction bases numbered 7, after V lost 4 bases and J lost 6 bases. CDR3 length: 15 amino acids.

The specimen sequenced was blood. The sequence was collected from a woman in her late teens or twenties with Graves' hyperthyroidism. The chain recombines TRBV20-1 with TRBJ2-1; 12 bases match TRBD2. CDR3 sequence reads: CSATPGLAGINEQFF. The CDR3 coding sequence is TGCAGTGCTACACCTGGACTAGCGGGGATCAATGAGCAGTTCTTC.